The next 23 T cell receptor beta chains were all read from a single sample in a study of identical twins. TCRdb itself ran the 5' RACE reads through MiXCR, one entry per CDR3 protein. The data hold 260,000 or so distinct CDR3 sequences, with 6% to 8.5% observed a single time. These same records also appear under a second study, on yellow fever vaccine responses in identical twins.

Sequencing was done on a sample of CD8+ T cells sorted from blood. The receptors come from a woman between 18 and 29 years old in good health.

This clonotype has only a few counts. The genes are TRBV10-1 and TRBJ2-7; D ambiguous. The CDR3 runs 14 residues. From germline, CDR1 is WNHNN and CDR2 SYGVQD (reference sequence). V gave up 3 bases and J gave up 2 bases, with 11 bases separating them. CDR3 protein: CASSDLQTTYEQYV. CDR3 DNA: TGCGCCAGCAGTGACCTGCAGACCACCTACGAGCAGTACGTC.

The chain carries TRBV6-1 and TRBJ2-1; no clear D gene. The CDR3 consists of 14 residues. Germline CDR1 and CDR2: MNHNS and SASEGT. V was clipped by 8 bases and J by 5 bases, with 16 bases between them. DNA for the CDR3: TGTGCCAGCTCCCTTCGAAGTAGAGACAATGAGCAGTTCTTC. It is translated as CASSLRSRDNEQFF.

This clonotype has a handful of counts. The V and J genes are TRBV9 and TRBJ2-3; TRBD2 matches at 8 bases. Germline assignment: CDR1 SGDLS and CDR2 YYNGEE. This CDR3 has 14 amino acids. Trimming removed 0 bases from V and 6 bases from J; junction bases left unmatched: 3. The CDR3 loop reads CASSVAGGSDTQYF. Here the CDR3 DNA reads TGTGCCAGCAGCGTAGCGGGAGGGTCGGATACGCAGTATTTT.

The table lists this clonotype with a few counts. The chain uses TRBV9 and TRBJ1-1; 7 positions agree with TRBD1. V was clipped by 0 bases and J by 3 bases; unmatched bases: 2. CDR3 length: 14 residues. Germline CDR1 reads SGDLS; CDR2 reads YYNGEE. CDR3 protein: CASSVGTGDTEAFF. The CDR3 DNA is TGTGCCAGCAGCGTAGGTACAGGGGACACTGAAGCTTTCTTT.

This clonotype appeared a few times. The chain employs TRBV2 and TRBJ2-7, with D uncertain. V lost 8 bases and J lost 5, with 7 bases in between. The CDR3 sequence is 10 residues long. CDR1 and CDR2 (germline): SNHLY, FYNNEI. Here the CDR3 DNA reads TGTGCCAGCTTAGGAAACGAGCAGTACGTC. This gives the protein CASLGNEQYV.

This clonotype was recorded at least ten times. The J gene is TRBJ2-3, the V gene TRBV10-2, with TRBD2 matching 7 bases. Germline trimming cut 2 bases from V and 9 bases from J; bases unmatched to any gene: 14. CDR3 length: 16 residues. Germline CDR1 reads WSHSY; CDR2 reads SAAADI. The CDR3 is CASSESRGLGLGTQYF. CDR3 coding DNA: TGCGCCAGCAGTGAGAGTCGAGGACTAGGACTAGGCACGCAGTATTTT.

This chain joins TRBV4-1 and TRBJ2-2, with a weak D call TRBD2 (6 bases). Germline V gene lookup returns CDR1 MGHRA and CDR2 YSYEKL. This CDR3 spans 13 amino acids. V was shortened by 3 bases and J by 6 bases, with 8 bases between the two germline ends. CDR3 coding DNA: TGCGCCAGCAGCCAGGGAGGTTCCGGGGAGCTGTTTTTT. Amino acid sequence: CASSQGGSGELFF.

This clonotype was found many times. The rearrangement links TRBV4-1 to TRBJ2-7; D remains ambiguous. Germline lookup yields CDR1 MGHRA and CDR2 YSYEKL. The CDR3 extends over 13 amino acids. CDR3 sequence (DNA): TGCGCCAGCAGCCCCTCAATAGTTTCCCCCCTGAACGTC. Amino acids: CASSPSIVSPLNV.

This chain connects TRBV7-9 to TRBJ2-1, with D maybe TRBD1 (6 bases). CDR3 length: 13 amino acids. Trimming removed 4 bases at V and 4 bases at J, with 8 bases between. CDR1 is SEHNR, CDR2 FQNEAQ, per germline (reference sequence). The CDR3 here is CASSYGTYNEQFF. The CDR3 bases are TGTGCCAGCAGCTACGGGACATACAATGAGCAGTTCTTC.

At least ten counts were recorded for this clonotype. V gene TRBV29-1 combines with J gene TRBJ1-1; perhaps TRBD1 as D (5 bases). The CDR3 spans 13 residues. Trimming took off 5 bases at V and 1 base at J, with 11 bases between the two ends. CDR1 is SQVTM, CDR2 ANQGSEA, per germline. The DNA of the CDR3 is TGCAGCGTTTTCACGACAGAGAACACTGAAGCTTTCTTT. It is translated as CSVFTTENTEAFF.

This chain uses TRBV12-3 or TRBV12-4 with TRBJ2-7; 10 bases line up with TRBD1. J gave up 5 bases and V 6 bases, and 4 bases lay outside the gene matches. The CDR3 has 13 amino acids. CDR3 amino acids: CASSDRGLDEQYV. The CDR3 DNA sequence: TGTGCCAGCAGCGACAGGGGGCTTGACGAGCAGTACGTC.

This clonotype was counted many times. This chain joins TRBV29-1 and TRBJ1-2; possibly TRBD1 for D (5 bases). The CDR3 sequence is 14 residues long. Trimming left V 4 bases short and J 1 base short, with 13 bases between. The germline V gene has CDR1 SQVTM and CDR2 ANQGSEA. Here the CDR3 DNA reads TGCAGCGTTGGGGAAACGGGACTTAACTATGGCTACACCTTC. Amino acids: CSVGETGLNYGYTF.

The chain is built from TRBV28 and TRBJ2-7, with 10 positions matching TRBD1. Germline values: CDR1 MDHEN, CDR2 SYDVKM. V was clipped by 7 bases and J by 6 bases; unmatched bases: 12. This CDR3 contains 15 residues. CDR3 in DNA: TGTGCCAGCACCCCCGGGACAGGGGTTTCAAGCGAGCAGTACGTC. It yields the protein CASTPGTGVSSEQYV.

At least ten counts were recorded for this clonotype. V usage is TRBV29-1 and J usage is TRBJ2-3, with a possible D match to TRBD2 (6 bases). From germline, CDR1 is SQVTM and CDR2 ANQGSEA. The length of the CDR3 is 15 residues. With 1 base removed from V and 2 bases from J, the gap between germline ends came to 13 bases. The CDR3 here is CSVEVNGGFTDTQYF. DNA of the CDR3: TGCAGCGTTGAAGTAAACGGGGGTTTCACAGATACGCAGTATTTT.

Comment on this clonotype: Given a much more abundant clone one base away, this may be a read error. This chain uses TRBV15 with TRBJ1-1; 7 bases agree with TRBD1. The CDR3 has 15 residues. CDR1 is LNHNV, CDR2 YYDKDF, per germline (reference sequence). The CDR3 bases are TGTGCCACCAGAGAAACAGACAGGGAGAACACTGGAGCTTTCTTT. Its protein product is CATRETDRENTGAFF.

This clonotype appeared many times. The chain joins TRBV29-1 to TRBJ2-3; 8 bases are shared with TRBD2. Per the germline V gene, CDR1 is SQVTM and CDR2 is ANQGSEA. The J segment lost 4 bases and the V segment lost 1 base, leaving 7 bases of the junction unmatched. The CDR3 covers 15 residues. The CDR3 DNA sequence: TGCAGCGTTGAAGTACGGGAGGGCCTCGCAGATACGCAGTATTTT. This translates into CSVEVREGLADTQYF.

In DNA form, the CDR3 reads TGCAGCGTTGGATTTCCGAGAGACAGAAAAACGGAGAACACTGAAGCTTTCTTT. This gives the protein CSVGFPRDRKTENTEAFF. V gene TRBV29-1 combines with J gene TRBJ1-1; tentative D call: TRBD1 (5 bases). V lost 4 bases and J lost 1, with 25 bases in between. The CDR3 is 18 residues long. Germline values: CDR1 SQVTM, CDR2 ANQGSEA.

This clonotype appeared many times. V gene TRBV4-1 combines with J gene TRBJ2-7, with 7 bases aligning to TRBD1. There are 18 residues in the CDR3. V shed 2 bases, J shed 2 bases, and the junction held 15 bases outside the gene matches. Germline lookup yields CDR1 MGHRA and CDR2 YSYEKL. The CDR3 nucleotides are TGCGCCAGCAGCCAATTACTAGTGTACCGGGACAGAGCCTACGAGCAGTACTTC. Translating gives CASSQLLVYRDRAYEQYF.

This chain links TRBV12-3 or TRBV12-4 with TRBJ1-2; no clear D. The length of the CDR3 is 17 residues. V was cut by 5 bases and J by 6 bases, with 25 bases left in between. The CDR3, as DNA: TGTGCCAGCAGTCCTTATGCGGGAGCTGTCGTAAGTGATGGCTACACCTTC. Amino acids: CASSPYAGAVVSDGYTF.

At least ten counts were recorded for this clonotype. The V call is TRBV5-4, the J call TRBJ2-5; D not resolved. The germline gives CDR1 SGHNT, CDR2 YYREEE (reference sequence). This CDR3 spans 14 amino acids. Trimming took off 0 bases at V and 4 bases at J, with 10 bases between the two ends. For the CDR3, the DNA is TGTGCCAGCAGCTTGGTTGGTTTAGGAGAGACCCAGTACTTC. Translating it yields CASSLVGLGETQYF.

The table lists this clonotype with a few counts. The chain couples TRBV7-7 to TRBJ2-2; D is perhaps TRBD1 or TRBD2 (5 bases each). This CDR3 region has 15 residues. V was clipped by 5 bases and J by 5 bases, with 15 bases between them. Germline V gives CDR1 SSHAT, CDR2 FNYEAQ (reference sequence). The CDR3 is CASSIRDRGTGELFF. In DNA, the CDR3 is TGTGCCAGCAGCATCCGGGACCGAGGTACCGGGGAGCTGTTTTTT.

This clonotype was recorded many times. The chain is built from TRBV7-9 and TRBJ2-1; D remains ambiguous. The V and J ends lost 3 bases and 8 bases respectively, with 5 bases between them. Per germline, CDR1 SEHNR and CDR2 FQNEAQ (reference sequence). CDR3 size: 11 residues. CDR3 DNA: TGTGCCAGCAGCTTCCGAGATGAGCAGTTCTTC. This gives the protein CASSFRDEQFF.

This clonotype was observed a handful of times. The chain recombines TRBV2 with TRBJ2-2; tentatively, D is TRBD1 (5 bases). V lost 3 bases and J lost 2, with 13 bases in between. The CDR3 is made up of 16 amino acids. Per the germline V gene, CDR1 is SNHLY and CDR2 is FYNNEI. The CDR3 spells CASSEGPGANTGELFF. In nucleotides, the CDR3 is TGTGCCAGCAGTGAGGGGCCGGGTGCTAACACCGGGGAGCTGTTTTTT. Full variable domain (remainder filled in from reference TRBV2 and TRBJ2-2): EPEVTQTPSHQVTQMGQEVILRCVPISNHLYFYWYRQILGQKVEFLVSFYNNEISEKSEIFDDQFSVERPDGSNFTLKIRSTKLEDSAMYFCASSEGPGANTGELFFGEGSRLTVL.